These T cell receptor beta chains were read from a single sample in a study of cytomegalovirus exposure and HLA in healthy donors. Some clones are missing from TCRdb's copy, which holds only in-frame ones; the method was immunoSEQ multiplex PCR. Found here are approximately 150,000 clones, around 80% of them singletons; the top ten hold more than 4%. The sequencing sample was made of PBMCs. The receptors were gathered from a man between 35 and 55 years old in good health and CMV-seronegative. Each CDR3 is given with its conserved first and last residue. D genes are given only for firm matches. Size tells how often a clone was seen (once, few, many) or the class of an expanded clone, and some rows leave it out.

D,J,size,length,V,CDR3,DNA
.,TRBJ2-7,.,11,TRBV5-8,CASSLAYEQYF,TGTGCCAGCAGCTTGGCGTACGAGCAGTACTTC
.,TRBJ1-2,.,14,TRBV9,CASSGRGTLYGYTF,TGTGCCAGCAGCGGAAGGGGTACCCTCTATGGCTACACCTTC
.,TRBJ2-7,.,15,TRBV5-1,CASSGPRGVTYEQYF,TGCGCCAGCAGCGGACCCAGGGGCGTCACCTACGAGCAGTACTTC
TRBD2,TRBJ2-5,.,15,TRBV7-7,CASSFKASGGETQYF,TGTGCTAGCAGCTTCAAGGCTAGCGGGGGGGAGACCCAGTACTTC
.,TRBJ2-6,.,17,TRBV7-2,CASSLAQGISGANVLTF,TGTGCCAGCAGCTTAGCCCAGGGTATCTCTGGGGCCAACGTCCTGACTTTC
TRBD2,TRBJ2-3,.,16,TRBV19,CASSIPAGGLSDTQYF,TGTGCCAGTAGTATTCCGGCGGGGGGGCTCAGTGATACGCAGTATTTT
TRBD2,TRBJ2-1,.,19,TRBV5-1,CASSSGLAGGQSKYNEQFF,TGCGCCAGCAGCTCAGGACTAGCGGGGGGGCAGTCAAAATACAATGAGCAGTTCTTC
.,TRBJ2-2,.,12,TRBV25-1,CASNQRVGELFF,TGTGCCAGCAATCAACGAGTCGGGGAGCTGTTTTTT
TRBD2,TRBJ2-1,.,15,TRBV7-3,CASSLLAGGYNEQFF,TGTGCCAGCAGCCTACTAGCGGGGGGTTACAATGAGCAGTTCTTC
.,TRBJ1-6,.,13,TRBV5-6,CASNLRVNSPLHF,TGTGCCAGCAACCTCCGGGTGAATTCACCCCTCCACTTT
.,TRBJ1-2,.,13,TRBV7-2,CASRQGTMGGYTF,TGTGCCAGCAGACAGGGCACAATGGGAGGCTACACCTTC
TRBD2,TRBJ2-1,.,18,TRBV11-2,CASSLTPLLAGGYNEQFF,TGTGCCAGCAGCTTAACCCCCCTACTAGCGGGGGGGTACAATGAGCAGTTCTTC
TRBD2,TRBJ2-1,.,15,TRBV10-2,CASIYPGGSYNEQFF,TGCGCCAGCATCTATCCGGGGGGCTCCTACAATGAGCAGTTCTTC
TRBD1,TRBJ2-7,.,11,TRBV2,CASGTEYEQYF,TGTGCCAGCGGGACAGAGTACGAGCAGTACTTC
TRBD1,TRBJ1-3,.,15,TRBV19,CASTYRGLSGNTIYF,TGTGCCAGTACTTACAGGGGACTCTCTGGAAACACCATATATTTT
.,TRBJ2-5,few,14,TRBV9,CASSVSTGWETQYF,TGTGCCAGCAGCGTCTCGACAGGTTGGGAGACCCAGTACTTC
.,TRBJ2-7,.,13,TRBV6-5,CASSYFRGYEQYF,TGTGCCAGCAGTTACTTTAGGGGCTACGAGCAGTACTTC
.,TRBJ2-2,once,17,TRBV4-1,CASSQGGDKSNTGELFF,TGCGCCAGCAGCCAAGGAGGGGACAAGAGCAACACCGGGGAGCTGTTTTTT
TRBD2,TRBJ2-2,.,15,TRBV6-5,CASSPRGGRAGELFF,TGTGCCAGCAGCCCGCGGGGGGGCCGGGCCGGGGAGCTGTTTTTT
TRBD2,TRBJ2-7,.,16,TRBV7-2,CASSLSSGGRSYEQYF,TGTGCCAGCAGCTTGTCTAGCGGGGGGCGGTCCTACGAGCAGTACTTC
TRBD1,TRBJ1-2,.,13,TRBV6-5,CASRGQGYYGYTF,TGTGCCAGCAGGGGACAGGGGTACTATGGCTACACCTTC
.,TRBJ1-3,few,13,TRBV29-1,CSVRPEGGNTIYF,TGCAGCGTTCGCCCGGAGGGCGGAAACACCATATATTTT
TRBD1,TRBJ1-1,.,13,TRBV30,CAWRGQGRTEAFF,TGTGCCTGGAGAGGACAGGGGCGGACTGAAGCTTTCTTT
.,TRBJ1-5,.,13,TRBV30,CAWSITGNQPQHF,TGTGCCTGGAGTATTACAGGGAATCAGCCCCAGCATTTT
.,TRBJ1-5,.,13,TRBV2,CASSEESNQPQHF,TGTGCCAGCAGTGAGGAGAGCAATCAGCCCCAGCATTTT
.,TRBJ2-1,.,15,TRBV6-5,CASSYTSNRGNEQFF,TGTGCCAGCAGTTACACCAGTAACAGAGGGAATGAGCAGTTCTTC
TRBD1,TRBJ2-7,once,14,TRBV6-1,CASRPGGTLYEQYF,TGTGCCAGCAGGCCAGGGGGTACTCTATACGAGCAGTACTTC
TRBD1,TRBJ2-7,.,16,TRBV7-3,CASSKISGGTVYEQYF,TGTGCCAGCAGCAAAATTTCAGGGGGCACAGTCTACGAGCAGTACTTC
TRBD2,TRBJ2-7,.,15,TRBV4-2,CASSQEAGASHEQYF,TGTGCCAGCAGCCAAGAAGCGGGGGCGTCTCACGAGCAGTACTTC